Below are 22 T cell receptor beta chains sequenced from a single sample in a study of T cells and copy number aberrations in small-cell lung cancer. Clones were read by immunoSEQ multiplex PCR, and TCRdb kept only the in-frame ones, dropping some. Seen here are 950 to 1,100 clones, roughly 86% observed once, and the top ten hold 5.8%. The sequencing input was tumor tissue. Receptors were obtained from a man between 60 and 75 years old with small cell lung cancer.

This clone was recorded only once. The chain joins TRBV5-1 to TRBJ2-7; TRBD2 is a possible D gene (6 bases). Germline lookup yields CDR1 SGHRS and CDR2 YFSETQ. There are 16 residues in the CDR3. Trimming pared 2 bases from V and 6 bases from J, leaving 21 bases between. The CDR3 reads CASSFVAGSFWGEQYF. The CDR3 DNA reads as TGCGCCAGCAGCTTCGTCGCGGGGTCTTTTTGGGGCGAGCAGTACTTC. The variable domain in full, completed from reference TRBV5-1 and TRBJ2-7, reads KAGVTQTPRYLIKTRGQQVTLSCSPISGHRSVSWYQQTPGQGLQFLFEYFSETQRNKGNFPGRFSGRQFSNSRSEMNVSTLELGDSALYLCASSFVAGSFWGEQYFGPGTRLTVT.

The rearrangement uses TRBV5-1 and TRBJ1-2; TRBD1 matches at 7 bases. V trimming: 0 bases; J trimming: 2 bases; junction bases outside the gene matches: 7. The germline V gene encodes CDR1 SGHRS and CDR2 YFSETQ. The CDR3 is 16 residues long. The CDR3: CASSLASGQTNYGYTF. CDR3 nucleotide sequence: TGCGCCAGCAGCTTGGCCTCGGGACAGACCAACTATGGCTACACCTTC.

This chain connects TRBV28 to TRBJ1-1; D unresolved. This CDR3 contains 12 residues. CDR1 is MDHEN and CDR2 is SYDVKM in the germline V gene. Trimming removed 3 bases from V and 0 bases from J, with 2 bases in between. CDR3 residues: CASSFMNTEAFF. For the CDR3, the DNA is TGTGCCAGCAGTTTTATGAACACTGAAGCTTTCTTT.

The chain uses TRBV5-1 and TRBJ2-2, with D perhaps TRBD1 (6 bases). The V and J ends lost 1 base and 1 base respectively, with 8 bases between them. The CDR3 totals 15 residues. Germline V CDR1 and CDR2: SGHRS, YFSETQ. The CDR3 nucleotides are TGCGCCAGCAGCTTGATACAGGGGAACACCGGGGAGCTGTTTTTT. It yields the protein CASSLIQGNTGELFF.

The chain has TRBV7-9 and TRBJ2-5, with D perhaps being TRBD1 or TRBD2 (5 bases each). The CDR3 covers 14 residues. Trimming removed 1 base at V and 8 bases at J, with 14 bases between. CDR1 is SEHNR and CDR2 is FQNEAQ in the germline V gene (reference sequence). The CDR3 DNA reads as TGTGCCAGCAGCTTAGGGGGACCCGCTACCACCCAGTACTTC. This translates into CASSLGGPATTQYF.

The gene calls are TRBV5-1 and TRBJ1-4; the match to TRBD1 covers 9 bases. There are 15 residues in the CDR3. Germline V gene sequence: CDR1 SGHRS, CDR2 YFSETQ. Germline trimming cut 4 bases from V and 8 bases from J; bases unmatched to any gene: 9. The CDR3 here is CASSPGTGFFEKLFF. Here the CDR3 DNA reads TGCGCCAGCAGCCCGGGGACAGGGTTTTTCGAAAAACTGTTTTTT.

The genes are TRBV28 and TRBJ2-7; 7 nucleotides line up with TRBD2. Trimming at V came to 4 bases and at J to 3 bases, leaving 9 bases not matched to a gene. Germline V gene lookup returns CDR1 MDHEN and CDR2 SYDVKM. There are 15 residues in the CDR3. CDR3: CASSSEGREFYEQYF. The DNA of the CDR3 is TGTGCCAGCAGTTCCGAGGGGCGGGAGTTCTACGAGCAGTACTTC. The whole variable domain, filled in from reference TRBV28 and TRBJ2-7, reads DVKVTQSSRYLVKRTGEKVFLECVQDMDHENMFWYRQDPGLGLRLIYFSYDVKMKEKGDIPEGYSVSREKKERFSLILESASTNQTSMYLCASSSEGREFYEQYFGPGTRLTVT.

This clone appeared a single time. The CDR3: CASSDGTESFF. The CDR3 DNA sequence: TGTGCCAGCAGTGACGGGACAGAGTCTTTCTTT. This chain joins TRBV2 and TRBJ1-1; 7 bases are shared with TRBD1. This CDR3 is built from 11 residues. Germline assignment: CDR1 SNHLY and CDR2 FYNNEI. J lost 12 bases, V lost 3 bases, and 4 bases had no gene match.

This clone has a single count. This chain joins TRBV30 and TRBJ1-1; D gene unclear. Trimming shortened V by 0 bases and J by 4 bases, and 21 bases separated the two germline ends. The CDR3 has 17 amino acids. Germline V gene data show CDR1 as GTSNPN and CDR2 as SVGIG (reference sequence). The CDR3 coding sequence is TGTGCCTGGAGTGTTAGAGGGTCATTAAAATCCTTCACTGAAGCTTTCTTT. This gives the protein CAWSVRGSLKSFTEAFF.

The chain has TRBV7-9 and TRBJ2-2; 8 bases are shared with TRBD2. The CDR3 contains 15 residues. V shed 8 bases, J shed 0 bases, and the junction held 5 bases outside the gene matches. Germline V gives CDR1 SEHNR, CDR2 FQNEAQ (reference sequence). The CDR3 DNA reads as TGTGCCAGCCGCCCGGGACTAGCGAACACCGGGGAGCTGTTTTTT. This gives the protein CASRPGLANTGELFF. Full variable domain (remainder filled in from reference TRBV7-9 and TRBJ2-2): DTGVSQNPRHKITKRGQNVTFRCDPISEHNRLYWYRQTLGQGPEFLTYFQNEAQLEKSRLLSDRFSAERPKGSFSTLEIQRTEQGDSAMYLCASRPGLANTGELFFGEGSRLTVL.

The CDR3 protein is CASSPYRDTTRGQQFF. The CDR3 nucleotides are TGTGCCAGCAGCCCTTACCGGGACACAACCCGGGGGCAGCAGTTCTTC. This sequence joins TRBV7-3 and TRBJ2-1, with D perhaps given as TRBD1 or TRBD2 (6 bases each). The CDR3 is made up of 16 amino acids. Trimming took off 5 bases at V and 11 bases at J, with 25 bases between the two ends. Germline CDR1 is SGHTA and CDR2 is FQGTGA.

The chain uses TRBV19 and TRBJ2-5; a weak D match, TRBD2 (5 bases). The V gene lost 3 bases and the J gene lost 2 bases, with 16 bases spanning the gap. The CDR3 length is 16 residues. The germline V gene has CDR1 LNHDA and CDR2 SQIVND (reference sequence). For the CDR3, the DNA is TGTGCCAGTAGTATTAGTGGGGAGAGTACACAAGAGACCCAGTACTTC. Translated, it gives CASSISGESTQETQYF.

This chain joins TRBV6-5 and TRBJ2-4; D ambiguous. Trimming took off 6 bases at V and 1 base at J, with 13 bases between the two ends. Germline V gene lookup returns CDR1 MNHEY and CDR2 SVGAGI. The CDR3 has 15 residues. The CDR3 reads CASSLSRIAKNIQYF. Written as DNA, the CDR3 is TGTGCCAGCAGCCTGAGCAGGATTGCCAAAAACATTCAGTACTTC.

The rearrangement joins TRBV10-3 to TRBJ2-6; D remains unclear. Trimming shortened V by 6 bases and J by 0 bases, and 12 bases separated the two germline ends. The CDR3 spans 16 residues. CDR1 and CDR2 from the germline V gene are ENHRY and SYGVKD. In DNA form, the CDR3 reads TGTGCCATCAGCTCGTTGGGTTTCTCTGGGGCCAACGTCCTGACTTTC. Translated: CAISSLGFSGANVLTF.

In this sample, this clone turned up once. V is TRBV5-5 and J is TRBJ2-5; 9 bases line up with TRBD2. Germline CDR1 SGHKS, CDR2 YYEKEE (reference sequence). The CDR3 runs to 17 residues. J lost 4 bases, V lost 2 bases, and 12 bases had no gene match. Written as DNA, the CDR3 is TGTGCCAGCAGCTTTGATTTCCTAGCGGGACCGAGAGAGACCCAGTACTTC. Translated, it gives CASSFDFLAGPRETQYF.

The chain recombines TRBV2 with TRBJ2-2; 10 nucleotides match TRBD1. Germline V lookup: CDR1 SNHLY, CDR2 FYNNEI. V lost 5 bases to trimming and J lost 1 base; unmatched junction nucleotides: 4. The CDR3 runs 16 residues. CDR3 amino acids: CASSPGTGVNTGELFF. The CDR3 nucleotides read TGTGCCAGCAGTCCCGGGACAGGGGTGAACACCGGGGAGCTGTTTTTT. Full variable domain (missing parts from reference TRBV2 and TRBJ2-2): EPEVTQTPSHQVTQMGQEVILRCVPISNHLYFYWYRQILGQKVEFLVSFYNNEISEKSEIFDDQFSVERPDGSNFTLKIRSTKLEDSAMYFCASSPGTGVNTGELFFGEGSRLTVL.

This chain uses TRBV7-9 with TRBJ1-5; D is unresolved. CDR1 and CDR2 from the germline V gene are SEHNR and FQNEAQ (reference sequence). This CDR3 has 14 amino acids. The germline V and J ends were trimmed by 3 bases and 5 bases, with 11 bases remaining between them. The DNA of the CDR3 is TGTGCCAGCAGCTTGACGAATTCGGATCAGCCCCAGCATTTT. Protein sequence: CASSLTNSDQPQHF.

The chain has TRBV27 and TRBJ2-3; 14 positions agree with TRBD2. Trimming took 0 bases from V and 6 from J; bases not matched to a gene: 5. The germline CDR1 and CDR2 sequences are MNHEY and SMNVEV (reference sequence). CDR3 length: 17 amino acids. The CDR3 sequence is CASSLSGTSGSRDTQYF. In DNA, the CDR3 is TGTGCCAGCAGTTTATCCGGGACTAGCGGGAGTCGGGATACGCAGTATTTT.

This clone was detected a few times. This sequence joins TRBV6-5 and TRBJ2-1, with a weak D call TRBD2 (6 bases). CDR1 and CDR2 (germline): MNHEY, SVGAGI. V gave up 6 bases and J gave up 7 bases, with 10 bases separating them. The CDR3 runs 12 residues. CDR3 loop: CASSPGRNEQFF. The DNA for the CDR3 is TGTGCCAGCAGCCCAGGGAGGAATGAGCAGTTCTTC.

This rearrangement joins TRBV7-8 to TRBJ1-5; a weak D match, TRBD1 (5 bases). The CDR3 has 17 residues. Germline V gene lookup returns CDR1 SGHVS and CDR2 FQNEAQ. The V end was cut by 5 bases, the J end by 0 bases, with 17 bases between. CDR3 protein: CASSAVGGSYSNQPQHF. The CDR3 DNA reads as TGTGCCAGCAGCGCAGTGGGGGGAAGCTATAGCAATCAGCCCCAGCATTTT.

CDR3 DNA: TGTGCCAGCAGCGTAGCGTGGGAAGGGCCCACCGGGGAGCTGTTTTTT. This gives the protein CASSVAWEGPTGELFF. The V call is TRBV9, the J call TRBJ2-2, with unresolved D. Germline CDR1 and CDR2: SGDLS and YYNGEE. V shed 0 bases and J shed 4 bases, with 13 bases lying between them. The CDR3 runs to 16 residues.

This rearrangement joins TRBV2 to TRBJ2-2; 9 bases agree with TRBD2. Losses at the gene ends were 6 bases for V and 10 bases for J; bases not matched to a gene: 15. This CDR3 has 16 residues. Germline-derived CDR1 and CDR2 are SNHLY and FYNNEI. The CDR3, as DNA: TGTGCCAGCAGCGATGCTTCGGGACTAGCTTTTGTGGAGCTGTTTTTT. This sequence encodes CASSDASGLAFVELFF.